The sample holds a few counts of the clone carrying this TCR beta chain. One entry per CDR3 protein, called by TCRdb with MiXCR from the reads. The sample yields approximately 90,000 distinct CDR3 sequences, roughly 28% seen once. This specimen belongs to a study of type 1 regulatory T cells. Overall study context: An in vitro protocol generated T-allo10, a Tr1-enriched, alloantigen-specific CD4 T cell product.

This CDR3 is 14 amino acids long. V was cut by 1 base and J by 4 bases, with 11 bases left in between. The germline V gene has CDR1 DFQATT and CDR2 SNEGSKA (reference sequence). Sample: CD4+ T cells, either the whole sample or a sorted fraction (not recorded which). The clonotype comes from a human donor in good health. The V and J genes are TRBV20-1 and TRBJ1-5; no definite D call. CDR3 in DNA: TGCAGTGCTAGAGCATCCACCGGGAATCAGCCCCAGCATTTT. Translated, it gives CSARASTGNQPQHF.